Listed below are T cell receptor beta chains from one sample, sequenced in a study of OX40 agonist ivuxolimab in advanced cancers. The assay was immunoSEQ multiplex PCR, and TCRdb's table has in-frame clones only and misses some. The repertoire holds some 67,000 clones, approximately 80% seen once, with approximately 5.1% in the top ten. The sequencing used CD4+ or CD8+ T cells sorted from blood, collected in a trial of the OX40 agonist ivuxolimab. Receptors were obtained from an adult with an advanced solid tumor such as melanoma, head and neck, liver or kidney cancer. CDR3s include the opening cysteine and the closing phenylalanine or tryptophan. The D gene is left open where the match is weak. The size entry is marked missing in some rows and otherwise reads once, few, many or a size class.

>TRBV19|TRBD2|few|TRBJ2-3
TGTGCCAGTAGGGTAGCGGGCTCGGATACGCAGTATTTT
CASRVAGSDTQYF
>TRBV28|NA|NA|TRBJ1-1
TGTGCCAGCAGTAACGAGAACACTGAAGCTTTCTTT
CASSNENTEAFF
>TRBV4-1|NA|NA|TRBJ1-3
TGCGCCAGCAGCCAAGCGCCCCCCCGGGGAACTGGAAACACCATATATTTT
CASSQAPPRGTGNTIYF
>TRBV10-3|TRBD2|NA|TRBJ2-1
TGTGCCATCAGTGATAGCGGGGGGCTCTGGGGAAATGAGCAGTTCTTC
CAISDSGGLWGNEQFF
>TRBV4-3|NA|NA|TRBJ1-6
TGCGCCAGCAGTCATCAGGGGACCGGGTCACCCCTCCACTTT
CASSHQGTGSPLHF
>TRBV28|NA|NA|TRBJ1-6
TGTGCCATAAAGGGGAACTATAATTCACCCCTCCACTTT
CAIKGNYNSPLHF
>TRBV6-4|NA|few|TRBJ2-1
TGTGCCAGCAGTGACGGCCCCCACAATGAGCAGTTCTTC
CASSDGPHNEQFF
>TRBV14|NA|NA|TRBJ2-5
TGTGCCAGCAGCCGGGGCAGACAGAGATACCAAGAGACCCAGTACTTC
CASSRGRQRYQETQYF
>TRBV27|NA|NA|TRBJ1-1
TGTGCCAGCAACCCTACCCCTCCGGCGAACACTGAAGCTTTCTTT
CASNPTPPANTEAFF
>TRBV11-2|NA|NA|TRBJ2-3
TGTGCCAGCAGCTTAGTGGCCAGGGGTCCAGATACGCAGTATTTT
CASSLVARGPDTQYF
>TRBV7-9|NA|few|TRBJ1-2
TGTGCCAGCAGCTCCCGATTGGATGGCTACACCTTC
CASSSRLDGYTF
>TRBV4-2|TRBD1|NA|TRBJ2-5
TGTGCCAGCAGCCAAGATCTTAGGCGGGACAGGGGAGAGACCCAGTACTTC
CASSQDLRRDRGETQYF
>TRBV6-5|NA|NA|TRBJ2-7
TGTGCCAGCAGTCCTACTATCGGCGAGCAGTACTTC
CASSPTIGEQYF
>TRBV7-7|NA|NA|TRBJ2-5
TGTGCGGACAGCCAAGAGACCCAGTACTTC
CADSQETQYF
>TRBV19|TRBD1|NA|TRBJ2-7
TGTGCCAGTAGTGCAGGACAGGGAAGAGTCTTCGAGCAGTACTTC
CASSAGQGRVFEQYF
>TRBV6-5|NA|NA|TRBJ1-5
TGTGCCAGCAGCACCGACAGGAAATTCAATCAGCCCCAGCATTTT
CASSTDRKFNQPQHF
>TRBV4-2|NA|NA|TRBJ2-3
TGTGCCAGCAGCCCCTGGGGGGAGTTCGCAGATACGCAGTATTTT
CASSPWGEFADTQYF
>TRBV19|TRBD2|NA|TRBJ2-1
TGTGCCAGTAGTGGTTCCTTGCGGGGGGGCAATGAGCAGTTCTTC
CASSGSLRGGNEQFF
>TRBV9|NA|NA|TRBJ1-1
TGTGCCAGCAGCGTGTATCCTGTGACGAACGAAGCTTTCTTT
CASSVYPVTNEAFF
>TRBV25-1|NA|NA|TRBJ2-3
TGTGCCAGCAGTGACCCCAGGGGGGCGGGGGGCCCAGATACGCAGTATTTT
CASSDPRGAGGPDTQYF
>TRBV5-1|TRBD1|NA|TRBJ1-3
TGCGCCAGCAGCGCCGCTGGACAGGGGGCGGAAAACACCATATATTTT
CASSAAGQGAENTIYF
>TRBV2|TRBD1|NA|TRBJ2-5
TGTGCCAGCAGGAAACAGGGGACAGACAAAGAGACCCAGTACTTC
CASRKQGTDKETQYF
>TRBV10-2|NA|NA|TRBJ2-2
TGCGCCAGCAGTGACTCCAGGGGGGTGTCCGGGGAGCTGTTTTTT
CASSDSRGVSGELFF
>TRBV18|NA|few|TRBJ1-5
TGTGCCAGCTCGTCCGGGCTGGGTGATCAGCCCCAGCATTTT
CASSSGLGDQPQHF
>TRBV4-2|NA|NA|TRBJ2-1
TGTGCCAGCAGCCAAGATTCCACGAGACCCGAAGCCGGGCAGCTCTTC
CASSQDSTRPEAGQLF
>TRBV2|TRBD2|few|TRBJ2-1
TGTGCCAGCAGTGAAGTGGCGGGAGGGACAAGCTCCTACAATGAGCAGTTCTTC
CASSEVAGGTSSYNEQFF
>TRBV7-9|NA|NA|TRBJ2-7
TGTGCCAGCAGCTTAGCGATCTCCCCCCACGAGCAGTACTTC
CASSLAISPHEQYF
>TRBV2|NA|NA|TRBJ1-2
TGTGCCAGCAGTGAAGCGCGGGGAGGACCCTATGGCTACACCTTC
CASSEARGGPYGYTF
>TRBV5-1|TRBD2|NA|TRBJ2-2
TGCGCCAGCAGCTTGGATCTAGCGGGGGCTTGGACCGGGGAGCTGTTTTTT
CASSLDLAGAWTGELFF
>TRBV10-1|NA|NA|TRBJ2-2
TGCGCCTCGGGGACGTTGGACACCGGGGAGCTGTTTTTT
CASGTLDTGELFF
>TRBV25-1|TRBD2|NA|TRBJ2-1
TGTGCCAGCAGTGATACTTCTAGCGGGAGGCTCAATGAGCAGTTCTTC
CASSDTSSGRLNEQFF
>TRBV6-1|NA|few|TRBJ2-7
TGTGCCGCACGGGGGGCAGCTAGGGAGCAGTACTTC
CAARGAAREQYF
>TRBV7-9|TRBD1|NA|TRBJ1-1
TGTGCCAGCAGCCCAGGGACAGGGACTGAAGCTTTCTTT
CASSPGTGTEAFF
>TRBV11-2|NA|NA|TRBJ1-1
TGTGCCAGCAGCTTAGAAGGGCCCAACACTGAAGCTTTCTTT
CASSLEGPNTEAFF
>TRBV28|NA|NA|TRBJ1-3
TGTGCCAGCAGTGAGGCAGCCGGAAACACCATATATTTT
CASSEAAGNTIYF
>TRBV27|TRBD2|NA|TRBJ2-2
TGTGCCAGCAGTTTGATTAAAGGGCGGGAGTGGAACTCCGGGGAGCTGTTTTTT
CASSLIKGREWNSGELFF
>TRBV6-5|NA|NA|TRBJ1-4
TGTGCCAGCAGTTACTCTTTATGGGGGGCGGGTGAAAAACTGTTTTTT
CASSYSLWGAGEKLFF
>TRBV6-1|TRBD1|NA|TRBJ1-5
TGTGCCAGCAGTGAAGGGGTTACAGGGGTCAATCAGCCCCAGCATTTT
CASSEGVTGVNQPQHF
>TRBV28|NA|NA|TRBJ2-7
TGTGCCAGCAGTTCTTTCAAGCAGTACTTC
CASSSFKQYF
>TRBV19|TRBD2|NA|TRBJ2-1
TGTGCCAGTAGTATAGCGAGCCCGGCGGCGGGGGGCTACAATGAGCAGTTCTTC
CASSIASPAAGGYNEQFF
>TRBV7-9|TRBD1|NA|TRBJ2-6
TGTGCCAGCAGCTTATATGGGGTCGGACAGGAGGCTGGGGCCAACGTCCTGACTTTC
CASSLYGVGQEAGANVLTF
>TRBV19|NA|NA|TRBJ1-6
TGTGCCACCACCGCGGAGACAGATAATTCACCCCTCCACTTT
CATTAETDNSPLHF
>TRBV7-2|TRBD1|NA|TRBJ2-1
TGTGCCAGCAGCCCAGGGGGCGGGAAGTTCTTC
CASSPGGGKFF
>TRBV30|NA|few|TRBJ2-7
TGTGCCTGGAGTCCCGCCTACGAGCAGTACTTC
CAWSPAYEQYF
>TRBV1|NA|NA|TRBJ2-5
TGCACCAGCATTCGGTCGGAATACTTC
CTSIRSEYF
>TRBV4-3|NA|NA|TRBJ2-3
TGCGCCAGCAGCCAAGACAGTGCTAGCACAGATACGCAGTATTTT
CASSQDSASTDTQYF
>TRBV7-6|NA|NA|TRBJ1-1
TGTGCCAGCAGCTTATCCCGCGACACTGAAGCTTTCTTT
CASSLSRDTEAFF
>TRBV27|TRBD2|NA|TRBJ2-5
TGTGCCAGCAGTCACCTCCCAACTAGCGGGCGTGCAACCCAGTACTTC
CASSHLPTSGRATQYF
>TRBV28|NA|once|TRBJ1-1
TGTGCCAGCAAGAATTTTGAGGGCACTGAAGCTTTCTTT
CASKNFEGTEAFF
>TRBV20-1|NA|NA|TRBJ1-4
TGCAGTGTTCCCAGGCCTGAAAAACTGTTTTTT
CSVPRPEKLFF
>TRBV7-9|NA|NA|TRBJ1-4
TGTGCCGGAGGGTCATATAATGAAAAACTGTTTTTT
CAGGSYNEKLFF